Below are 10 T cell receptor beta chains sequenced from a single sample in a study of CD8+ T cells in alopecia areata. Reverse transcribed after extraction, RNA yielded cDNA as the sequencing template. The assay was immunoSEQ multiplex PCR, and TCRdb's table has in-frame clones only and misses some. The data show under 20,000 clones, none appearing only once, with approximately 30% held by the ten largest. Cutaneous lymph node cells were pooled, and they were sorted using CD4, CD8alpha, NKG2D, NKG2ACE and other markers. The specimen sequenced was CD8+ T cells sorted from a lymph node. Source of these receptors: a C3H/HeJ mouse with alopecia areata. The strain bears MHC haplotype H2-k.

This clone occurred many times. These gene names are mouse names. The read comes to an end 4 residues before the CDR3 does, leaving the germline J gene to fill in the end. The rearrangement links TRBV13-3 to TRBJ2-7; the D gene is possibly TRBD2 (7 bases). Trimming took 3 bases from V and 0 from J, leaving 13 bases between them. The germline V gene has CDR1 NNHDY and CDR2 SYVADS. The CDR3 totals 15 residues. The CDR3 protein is CASSALGASSYEQYF. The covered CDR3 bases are TGTGCCAGCAGTGCCCTGGGGGCGAGCTCCTAT.

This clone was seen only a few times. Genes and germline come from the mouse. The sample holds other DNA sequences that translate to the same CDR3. The CDR3 bases that were read are TGTGCCAGCAGTATAGGGGGCGCGAACACA. It translates to CASSIGGANT. From start to end, the CDR3 is CASSIGGANTEVFF. The V gene is TRBV19, the J gene TRBJ1-1, with D possibly being TRBD1 (5 bases). Read sequence stops 4 residues before the CDR3 end, and the germline J gene provides the missing end. Germline assignment: CDR1 FNHDT and CDR2 SITEND (reference sequence). Deletions cut 0 bases from V and 1 base from J, with 7 bases between. This CDR3 contains 14 residues.

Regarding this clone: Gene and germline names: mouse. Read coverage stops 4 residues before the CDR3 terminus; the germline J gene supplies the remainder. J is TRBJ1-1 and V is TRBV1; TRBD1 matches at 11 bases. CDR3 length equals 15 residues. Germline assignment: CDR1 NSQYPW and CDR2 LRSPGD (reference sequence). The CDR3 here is CTCSARGTGGPEVFF. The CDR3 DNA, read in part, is TGCACCTGCAGTGCAAGAGGGACAGGGGGACCA.

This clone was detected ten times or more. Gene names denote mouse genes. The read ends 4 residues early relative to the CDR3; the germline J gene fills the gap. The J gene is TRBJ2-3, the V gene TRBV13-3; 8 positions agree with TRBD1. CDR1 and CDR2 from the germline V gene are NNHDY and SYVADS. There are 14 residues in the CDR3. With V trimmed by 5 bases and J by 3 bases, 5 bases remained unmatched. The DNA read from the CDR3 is TGTGCCAGCAGGCCACCAGGGGGCGCAGAA. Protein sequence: CASRPPGGAE. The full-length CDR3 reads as CASRPPGGAETLYF.

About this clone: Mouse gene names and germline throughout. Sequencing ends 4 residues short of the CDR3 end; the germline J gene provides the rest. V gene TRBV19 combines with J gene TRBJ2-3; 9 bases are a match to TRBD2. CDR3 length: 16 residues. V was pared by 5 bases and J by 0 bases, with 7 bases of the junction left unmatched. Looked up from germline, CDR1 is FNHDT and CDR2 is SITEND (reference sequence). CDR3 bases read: TGTGCCAGCAGCCCTACTGGGGGGTCTAGTGCAGAA. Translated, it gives CASSPTGGSSAE. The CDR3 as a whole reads CASSPTGGSSAETLYF.

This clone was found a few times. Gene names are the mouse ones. The CDR3 bases that were read are TGTGCCAGCAGTGATGGACTGGGGGGTAGCTCCTAT. It is translated as CASSDGLGGSSY. The complete CDR3 reads CASSDGLGGSSYEQYF. The genes are TRBV13-1 and TRBJ2-7; 10 bases agree with TRBD2. The CDR3 end lies 4 residues beyond the end of the read and is filled in from the germline J gene. With 0 bases clipped from V and 0 bases from J, the junction kept 3 bases outside the gene matches. The CDR3 sequence is 16 residues long. Germline V gene lookup returns CDR1 NSHNY and CDR2 SYGAGN.

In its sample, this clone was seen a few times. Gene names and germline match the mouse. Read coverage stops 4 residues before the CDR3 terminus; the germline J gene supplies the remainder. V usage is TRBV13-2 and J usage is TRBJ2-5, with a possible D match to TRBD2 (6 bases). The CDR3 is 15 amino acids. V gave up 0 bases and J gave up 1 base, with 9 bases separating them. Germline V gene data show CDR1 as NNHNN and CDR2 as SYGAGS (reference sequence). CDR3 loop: CASGDAWGYQDTQYF. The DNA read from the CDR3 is TGTGCCAGCGGTGATGCCTGGGGTTACCAAGAC.

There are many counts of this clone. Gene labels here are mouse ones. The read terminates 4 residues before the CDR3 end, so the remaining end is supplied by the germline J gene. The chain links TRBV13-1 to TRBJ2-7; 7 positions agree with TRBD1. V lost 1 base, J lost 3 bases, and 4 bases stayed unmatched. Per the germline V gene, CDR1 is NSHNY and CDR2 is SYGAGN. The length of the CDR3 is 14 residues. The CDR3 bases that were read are TGTGCCAGCAGTGATAGACAGGGAGACTAT. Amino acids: CASSDRQGDY. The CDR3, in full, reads CASSDRQGDYEQYF.

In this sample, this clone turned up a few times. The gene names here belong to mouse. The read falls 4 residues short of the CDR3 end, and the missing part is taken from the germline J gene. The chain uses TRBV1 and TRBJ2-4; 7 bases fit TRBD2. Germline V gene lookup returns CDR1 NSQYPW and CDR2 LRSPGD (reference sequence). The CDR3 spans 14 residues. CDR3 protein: CTCSADLGVNTLYF. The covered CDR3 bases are TGCACCTGCAGTGCAGATCTGGGGGTAAAC.

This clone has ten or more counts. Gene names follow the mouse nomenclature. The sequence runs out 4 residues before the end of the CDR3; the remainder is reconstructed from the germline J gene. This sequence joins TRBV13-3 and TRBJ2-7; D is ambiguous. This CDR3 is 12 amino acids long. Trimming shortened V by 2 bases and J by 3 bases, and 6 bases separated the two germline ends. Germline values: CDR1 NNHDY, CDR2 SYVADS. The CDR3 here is CASSEPGYEQYF. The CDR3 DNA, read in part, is TGTGCCAGCAGTGAGCCAGGCTAT.